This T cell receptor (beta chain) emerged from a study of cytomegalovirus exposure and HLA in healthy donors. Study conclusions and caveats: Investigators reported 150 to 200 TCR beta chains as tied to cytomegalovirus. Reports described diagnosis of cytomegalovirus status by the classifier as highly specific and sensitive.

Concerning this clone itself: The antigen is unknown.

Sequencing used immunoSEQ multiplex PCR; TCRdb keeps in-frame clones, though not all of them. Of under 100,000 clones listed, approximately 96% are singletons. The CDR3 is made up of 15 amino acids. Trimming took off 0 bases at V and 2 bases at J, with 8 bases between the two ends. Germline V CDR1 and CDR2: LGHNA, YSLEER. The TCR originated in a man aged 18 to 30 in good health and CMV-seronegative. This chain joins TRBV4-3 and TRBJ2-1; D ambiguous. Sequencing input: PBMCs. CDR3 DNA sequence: TGCGCCAGCAGCCAAGATCCAGTTCCCTACAATGAGCAGTTCTTC. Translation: CASSQDPVPYNEQFF.